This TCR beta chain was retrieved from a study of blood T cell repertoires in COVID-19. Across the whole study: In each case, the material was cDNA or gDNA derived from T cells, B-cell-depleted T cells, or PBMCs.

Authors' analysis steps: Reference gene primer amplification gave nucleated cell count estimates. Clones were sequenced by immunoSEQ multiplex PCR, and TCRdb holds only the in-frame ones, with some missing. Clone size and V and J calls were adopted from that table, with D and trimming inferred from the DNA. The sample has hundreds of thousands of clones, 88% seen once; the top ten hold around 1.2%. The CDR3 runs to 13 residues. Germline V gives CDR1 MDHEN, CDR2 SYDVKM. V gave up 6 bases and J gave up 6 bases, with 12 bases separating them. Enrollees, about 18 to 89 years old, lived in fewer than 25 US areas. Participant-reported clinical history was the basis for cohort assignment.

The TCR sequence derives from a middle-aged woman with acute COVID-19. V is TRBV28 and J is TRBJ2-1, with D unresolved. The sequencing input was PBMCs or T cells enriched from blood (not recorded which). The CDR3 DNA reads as TGTGCCAGCAGACGTGAGGAGATCAATGAGCAGTTCTTC. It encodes CASRREEINEQFF.